Shown below are 6 T cell receptor beta chains from a single sample sequenced in a study of T-cell memory formation after mild COVID-19. Each CDR3 protein is one row after TCRdb ran MiXCR on the 5' RACE reads. Counted here are about 350,000 distinct CDR3 sequences, around 20% occurring once; the ten biggest clones make up 20% to 25%. Specimen: PBMCs or a T cell subset sorted from them (not recorded which). The receptor source for this set is a man aged 18 to 35 who had mild COVID-19 (a few samples of this study predate the infection). Cell type and time point are not known.

This clonotype occurred a few times. This chain links TRBV15 with TRBJ1-4; D is possibly TRBD1 (6 bases). Germline CDR1 LNHNV, CDR2 YYDKDF (reference sequence). The CDR3 consists of 17 residues. V shed 0 bases and J shed 3 bases, with 14 bases lying between them. CDR3 loop: CATSRDHGGLANEKLFF. DNA of the CDR3: TGTGCCACCAGCAGAGATCATGGGGGGCTCGCTAATGAAAAACTGTTTTTT.

The rearrangement joins TRBV20-1 to TRBJ2-3; 8 bases map to TRBD2. Trimming removed 5 bases from V and 0 bases from J; junction bases left unmatched: 7. CDR3 length: 15 amino acids. Germline-derived CDR1 and CDR2 are DFQATT and SNEGSKA (reference sequence). For the CDR3, the DNA is TGCAGTGCTGGCCGGGTAGCGGGGAGCACAGATACGCAGTATTTT. Amino acids: CSAGRVAGSTDTQYF.

The CDR3 reads CSFHRGQEWNTEAFF. For the CDR3, the DNA is TGCAGCTTCCACAGGGGGCAAGAATGGAACACTGAAGCTTTCTTT. The chain carries TRBV29-1 and TRBJ1-1; 9 bases are shared with TRBD1. The CDR3 runs 15 residues. With V trimmed by 8 bases and J by 1 base, 11 bases remained unmatched. The V gene's germline CDR1 is SQVTM and CDR2 ANQGSEA.

The rearrangement joins TRBV7-2 to TRBJ2-3; 8 bases map to TRBD2. The CDR3 runs 16 residues. J was trimmed by 4 bases and V by 5 bases; bases with no gene match: 11. Germline V lookup: CDR1 SGHTA, CDR2 FQGNSA. CDR3 amino acids: CASSLGLARAADTQYF. Written as DNA, the CDR3 is TGTGCCAGCAGCCTCGGACTAGCCAGGGCAGCAGATACGCAGTATTTT.

V and J are TRBV5-5 and TRBJ2-2; TRBD2 aligns across 11 bases. Losses at the gene ends were 3 bases for V and 5 bases for J; bases not matched to a gene: 6. Germline CDR1 is SGHKS and CDR2 is YYEKEE (reference sequence). The CDR3 totals 16 residues. The CDR3 DNA follows: TGTGCCAGCAGCTCCAGACTAGCGGGGCGGACCGGGGAGCTGTTTTTT. Its translation is CASSSRLAGRTGELFF.

This clonotype came up a few times. The chain has TRBV7-9 and TRBJ2-3, with D maybe TRBD2 (5 bases). The V gene lost 3 bases and the J gene lost 0 bases, with 10 bases spanning the gap. There are 15 residues in the CDR3. The germline gives CDR1 SEHNR, CDR2 FQNEAQ (reference sequence). This CDR3 reads CASSFTGISTDTQYF. DNA of the CDR3: TGTGCCAGCAGCTTTACCGGGATTAGCACAGATACGCAGTATTTT.